This is a list of T cell receptor beta chains from one sample in a study of shared clonotypes between healthy human individuals. Only in-frame clones appear in the TCRdb table, and some are missing; sequencing was by immunoSEQ multiplex PCR. The profile shows 2,500,000 or so clones, less than 95% of them singletons. Sequencing used naive CD4+ T cells from PBMCs. The receptors shown here come from a man between 18 and 29 years old in good health. Some clones in this sample may be carry-over from other donors' samples. Each CDR3 is given with its conserved first and last residue. The order of the fields is clone size, V gene, D gene, J gene, CDR3 DNA, CDR3 protein. The D gene is left open where the match is weak. Rows may omit the clone size; those that give it use once, few, many or a size class.

-	TRBV2	TRBD2	TRBJ2-3	TGTGCCAGCAGTGAACGAGCGGGAGCGGGCACAGATACGCAGTATTTT	CASSERAGAGTDTQYF
-	TRBV19	TRBD1	TRBJ2-7	TGTGCCAGTAGTGTTACAGGGGACTACGAGCAGTACTTC	CASSVTGDYEQYF
-	TRBV5-1	-	TRBJ2-3	TGCGCCAGCAGCTTGGGGGGGCTCCTAGATACGCAGTATTTT	CASSLGGLLDTQYF
-	TRBV30	TRBD1	TRBJ1-5	TGTGCCTGGAGCTTCGGACAGGTACGCAATCAGCCCCAGCATTTT	CAWSFGQVRNQPQHF
-	TRBV2	TRBD2	TRBJ2-1	TGTGCCAGCAGTGCCTATAGCGGGAGCTCCTACAATGAGCAGTTCTTC	CASSAYSGSSYNEQFF
once	TRBV27	TRBD1	TRBJ2-7	TGTGCCAGCAGCTTACAGGGGGCTTACGAGCAGTACTTC	CASSLQGAYEQYF
-	TRBV15	TRBD1	TRBJ1-1	TGTGCCACACGACAGGGTGAAACTGAAGCTTTCTTT	CATRQGETEAFF
-	TRBV30	-	TRBJ2-7	TGTGCCTGGAGTGTACGGCCGCGCTACGAGCAGTACTTC	CAWSVRPRYEQYF
-	TRBV2	-	TRBJ1-4	TGTGCCAGCAGTGAACAGACTTCTAATGAAAAACTGTTTTTT	CASSEQTSNEKLFF
-	TRBV6-4	TRBD1	TRBJ2-2	TGTGCCAGCAGAACCGGGACAGGGAACACCGGGGAGCTGTTTTTT	CASRTGTGNTGELFF
-	TRBV28	-	TRBJ1-5	TGTGCCAGCAGACAACCGGGGGCCAGCAATCAGCCCCAGCATTTT	CASRQPGASNQPQHF
-	TRBV28	-	TRBJ1-2	TGTGCCAGCAGTTTAATCCAGGGCTTCAGCTATGGCTACACCTTC	CASSLIQGFSYGYTF
-	TRBV10-3	-	TRBJ1-2	TGTGCCATCAGTGAGTCTTCTTTCGAGTCCTATGGCTACACCTTC	CAISESSFESYGYTF
-	TRBV11-2	-	TRBJ2-7	TGTGCCAGCAGCTTAGACCGACTCTCCTACGAGCAGTACTTC	CASSLDRLSYEQYF
-	TRBV6-5	TRBD1	TRBJ2-7	TGTGCCAGCAGTTACGAGTACAGGGGGCCCTACGAGCAGTACTTC	CASSYEYRGPYEQYF
-	TRBV7-2	TRBD2	TRBJ2-3	TGTGCCAGCAGCTTCAGAGCGGGAGGGGTAGCCGATACGCAGTATTTT	CASSFRAGGVADTQYF
few	TRBV5-1	-	TRBJ1-1	TGCGCCAGCAGCTCGCAGCGGAACACTGAAGCTTTCTTT	CASSSQRNTEAFF
-	TRBV28	-	TRBJ2-3	TGTGCCAGCAGTTTCGGATTGCAAGATACGCAGTATTTT	CASSFGLQDTQYF
-	TRBV10-3	-	TRBJ2-1	TGTGCCATCAGTGAGTTTATAGGCGGAGGGAATGAGCAGTTCTTC	CAISEFIGGGNEQFF
-	TRBV10-1	-	TRBJ2-1	TGCGCCCGCGCGGCGGGCGAAAGTCGGGGGACGGGAGAGTTCTTC	CARAAGESRGTGEFF
-	TRBV28	-	TRBJ2-5	TGTGCCAGCAGTCCAGGGTTGTGGGAGACCCAGTACTTC	CASSPGLWETQYF
-	TRBV10-1	-	TRBJ2-1	TGCGCCAGCAGTGAAATGGGGGGACCTCGCAATGAGCAGTTCTTC	CASSEMGGPRNEQFF
-	TRBV7-9	TRBD1	TRBJ2-5	TGTGCCAGCAGCCCTACAGGGGGAATCTACCAAGAGACCCAGTACTTC	CASSPTGGIYQETQYF
-	TRBV4-1	TRBD1	TRBJ1-4	TGCGCCAGCAGCCAAGTATACCCGGGACAGGGACGCGCAACTAATGAAAAACTGTTTTTT	CASSQVYPGQGRATNEKLFF
-	TRBV5-1	-	TRBJ1-1	TGCGCCAGCAGCTTGGCCCGAGGACCGAACACTGAAGCTTTCTTT	CASSLARGPNTEAFF
-	TRBV28	TRBD1	TRBJ1-2	TGTGCCAGCAGTTCTACCGGGACAGGGGGCGACTATGGCTACACCTTC	CASSSTGTGGDYGYTF
-	TRBV19	TRBD1	TRBJ2-1	TGTGCCAGTAAAACCGGACAGGGTGGCAATGAGCAGTTCTTC	CASKTGQGGNEQFF
-	TRBV6-5	TRBD1	TRBJ2-7	TGTGCCAGCAGTTCCCGGACAGGGGCCTCAGACGAGCAGTACTTC	CASSSRTGASDEQYF
-	TRBV9	TRBD2	TRBJ2-3	TGTGCCAGCAGCGTAGAACTAGCGGTTCCCACAGATACGCAGTATTTT	CASSVELAVPTDTQYF
-	TRBV5-4	TRBD2	TRBJ2-7	TGTGCCAGCAGCCCACAACAAACTAGCGGGGACTACGAGCAGTACTTC	CASSPQQTSGDYEQYF
-	TRBV7-7	-	TRBJ2-1	TGTGCCAGCAGCCCACTAAAGCAGTTCTTC	CASSPLKQFF
-	TRBV13	-	TRBJ2-3	TGTGCCAGCTTAGCATCGAGCACAGATACGCAGTATTTT	CASLASSTDTQYF
-	TRBV15	-	TRBJ1-1	TGTGCCACCAGCAGGGGGGGGCCGATTTCCACTGAAGCTTTCTTT	CATSRGGPISTEAFF
-	TRBV19	TRBD2	TRBJ2-2	TGTGCCAGTACTGTTCGAAGCGGGAGGCGGGGCCAGACCGGGGAGCTGTTTTTT	CASTVRSGRRGQTGELFF
-	TRBV18	TRBD2	TRBJ2-1	TGTGCCAGCTCACCCCTATCAGCGGGAGGGAATTATGAGCAGTTCTTC	CASSPLSAGGNYEQFF
-	TRBV20-1	-	TRBJ1-2	TGCAGTGCTAGCGGCCTCTATGGCTACACCTTC	CSASGLYGYTF
-	TRBV28	-	TRBJ2-7	TGTGCCAGCAGCTCTTTACCCTACGAGCAGTACTTC	CASSSLPYEQYF
-	TRBV11-2	-	TRBJ2-2	TGTGCCAGCAGCTCTCGAGGGGGGAACACCGGGGAGCTGTTTTTT	CASSSRGGNTGELFF
-	TRBV7-2	-	TRBJ1-3	TGTGCCAGCAGCTCTACAGGGAGCTCTGGAAACACCATATATTTT	CASSSTGSSGNTIYF
-	TRBV5-1	-	TRBJ1-1	TGCGCCAGCAGCTTGATGGGGGGAACTGAAGCTTTCTTT	CASSLMGGTEAFF
-	TRBV5-1	TRBD2	TRBJ2-7	TGCGCCAGCAGCGCATGGACTAGCGGGACCATCGTGTACGAGCAGTACTTC	CASSAWTSGTIVYEQYF
-	TRBV5-4	TRBD2	TRBJ2-7	TGTGCCAGCAGCTATACTAGCGGGAACGAGCAGTACTTC	CASSYTSGNEQYF
-	TRBV19	-	TRBJ1-2	TGTGCCACCGCAGAAGTCGGGAGGTCCCAGAGTGGCTACACCTTC	CATAEVGRSQSGYTF
-	TRBV7-9	TRBD1	TRBJ1-1	TGTGCCAGCAGCTTAGGGACAGGGAAGGGTGAAGCTTTCTTT	CASSLGTGKGEAFF
-	TRBV28	TRBD2	TRBJ2-2	TGTGCCAGCAGTTTAGTAGCGGGAGTTGCCGGGGAGCTGTTTTTT	CASSLVAGVAGELFF
once	TRBV11-2	-	TRBJ2-3	TGTGCCAGCAGCCCCAATACGCTTGGCGATACGCAGTATTTT	CASSPNTLGDTQYF
-	TRBV27	TRBD1	TRBJ2-7	TGTGCCAGCAGTTTATTAAGGCAGGGGGCGGGCGAGCAGTACTTC	CASSLLRQGAGEQYF
-	TRBV19	-	TRBJ1-1	TGTGCCAGTCTTCATGGGGGACTGGGGGACACTGAAGCTTTCTTT	CASLHGGLGDTEAFF
-	TRBV5-1	-	TRBJ2-3	TGCGCCAGCAGCCCGATGGACGCAGATACGCAGTATTTT	CASSPMDADTQYF
-	TRBV18	-	TRBJ2-5	TGTGCCAGCTCACCACCAAGATCGTACCAAGAGACCCAGTACTTC	CASSPPRSYQETQYF
-	TRBV18	-	TRBJ1-1	TGTGCCAGCTCGGGTTCAGGGACGATCACTGAAGCTTTCTTT	CASSGSGTITEAFF
-	TRBV6-5	TRBD1	TRBJ2-4	TGTGCCAGCAGTTTGAACCGGGACAGGGGAAACATTCAGTACTTC	CASSLNRDRGNIQYF